What follows describes a single T cell receptor (beta chain). This sample was taken from a study of blood T cell repertoires in COVID-19. As for the study in general: Donors in the United States, Italy and Spain gave samples during acute or convalescent COVID-19.

The CDR3 spans 15 residues. V was cut by 6 bases and J by 3 bases, with 15 bases left in between. From germline, CDR1 is MNHEY and CDR2 SVGEGT. Methods used by the authors: Reference gene primer amplification yielded estimated nucleated cell counts. Profiled with immunoSEQ multiplex PCR; TCRdb holds only in-frame clones, not every one. Clone size and the V and J calls come from that table; the DNA yielded D and trimming. The sample contains 75,000 to 85,000 clones, more than 75% of which appear only once. The sequence derives from a man aged 55 to 70 with COVID-19, enrolled during active disease. Material for sequencing was peripheral blood. The V gene is TRBV6-2 or TRBV6-3, the J gene TRBJ2-1; the D gene is possibly TRBD2 (6 bases). In DNA form, the CDR3 reads TGTGCCAGCAGCACCGGACTAACCCTCTACAATGAGCAGTTCTTC. It codes for CASSTGLTLYNEQFF.